A single sample gave rise to the 3 T cell receptor beta chains below, sequenced in a study of post-analysis software for immune sequencing data. Overall study findings and caveats: Four to six TRBV segments were more frequent in patients than controls; TRBV5-6, TRBV5-1 and TRBV20-1 belonged to this group.

Unique molecular identifiers were present in the TCR beta cDNA libraries. TCRdb reprocessed the PCR reads with MiXCR, giving one entry per CDR3 protein. The table shows some 800,000 distinct CDR3 sequences, with around 46% occurring only once. Their recognized antigens are unknown. Sequenced input: blood. These receptors originate from a girl under 18 with multiple sclerosis.

The chain links TRBV12-3 or TRBV12-4 to TRBJ2-7; D perhaps matches TRBD1 (5 bases). V was trimmed by 5 bases and J by 1 base, leaving 12 bases between them. The CDR3 sequence is 14 residues long. The chain's CDR3 is CASSTDRISYEQYF. The CDR3 DNA is TGTGCCAGCAGTACCGACAGAATTTCCTACGAGCAGTACTTC.

The CDR3, as DNA: TGCAGCGTGGGACTTTCCCCAGAGCAGTACTTC. Translation gives CSVGLSPEQYF. This chain uses TRBV29-1 with TRBJ2-5, with a possible D match to TRBD2 (6 bases). From germline, CDR1 is SQVTM and CDR2 ANQGSEA. The length of the CDR3 is 11 residues. Trimming pared 6 bases from V and 11 bases from J, leaving 16 bases between.

Regarding this clonotype: The germline gene is not matched at one end of the junction; a read error may be the cause. V usage is TRBV20-1 and J usage is TRBJ2-7, with TRBD1 as a possible D gene (6 bases). Germline V gene data show CDR1 as DFQATT and CDR2 as SNEGSKA (reference sequence). The CDR3 totals 13 residues. The DNA for the CDR3 is TGCAGTGCTAGAGGTGGACAGTTTTACGGGCAGTACTTC. Protein product: CSARGGQFYGQYF.